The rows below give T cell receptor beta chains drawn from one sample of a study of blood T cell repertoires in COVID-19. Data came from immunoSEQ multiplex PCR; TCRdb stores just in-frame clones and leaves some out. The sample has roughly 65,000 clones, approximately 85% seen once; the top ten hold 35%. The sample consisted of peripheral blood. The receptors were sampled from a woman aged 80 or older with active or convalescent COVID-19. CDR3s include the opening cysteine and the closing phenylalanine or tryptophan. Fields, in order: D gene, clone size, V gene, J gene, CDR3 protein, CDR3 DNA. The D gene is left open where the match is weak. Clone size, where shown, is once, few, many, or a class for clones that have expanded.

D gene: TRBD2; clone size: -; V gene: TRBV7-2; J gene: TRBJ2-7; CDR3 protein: CASSLILAGRYEQYF; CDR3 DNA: TGTGCCAGCAGCTTAATTCTAGCGGGGAGGTACGAGCAGTACTTC
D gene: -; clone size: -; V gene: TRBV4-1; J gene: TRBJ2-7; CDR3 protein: CASSQEYPTRSEQYF; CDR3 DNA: TGCGCCAGCAGCCAAGAATACCCCACCCGGTCCGAGCAGTACTTC
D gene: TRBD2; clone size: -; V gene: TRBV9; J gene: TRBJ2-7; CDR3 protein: CASSESSGGYEQYF; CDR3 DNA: TGTGCCAGCAGCGAGTCGAGCGGGGGTTACGAGCAGTACTTC
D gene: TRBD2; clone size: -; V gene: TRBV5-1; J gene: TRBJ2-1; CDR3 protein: CASSWGLAGGSYHNEQFF; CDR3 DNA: TGCGCCAGCAGCTGGGGACTAGCGGGGGGGTCCTATCACAATGAGCAGTTCTTC
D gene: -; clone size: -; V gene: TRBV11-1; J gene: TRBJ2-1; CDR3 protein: CASSLDRTFSYNEQFF; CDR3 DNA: TGTGCCAGCAGCTTGGACCGGACTTTCTCCTACAATGAGCAGTTCTTC
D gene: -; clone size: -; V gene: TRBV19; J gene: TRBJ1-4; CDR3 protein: CASSGGSTLYNEKLFF; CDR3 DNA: TGTGCCAGTAGTGGGGGCAGCACCTTATATAATGAAAAACTGTTTTTT
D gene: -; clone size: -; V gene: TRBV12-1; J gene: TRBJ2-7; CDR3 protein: CASSLGLRSGGAYEQYF; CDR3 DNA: TGTGCCAGCAGCTTGGGTCTCCGAAGCGGGGGGGCCTACGAGCAGTACTTC
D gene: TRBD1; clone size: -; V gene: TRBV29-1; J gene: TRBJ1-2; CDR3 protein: CSVGDRENGYTF; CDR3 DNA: TGCAGCGTTGGGGACAGGGAGAATGGCTACACCTTC
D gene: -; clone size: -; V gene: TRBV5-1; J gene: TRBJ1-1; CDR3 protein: CASSLETGYMNTEAFF; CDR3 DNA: TGCGCCAGCAGCTTGGAGACGGGGTATATGAACACTGAAGCTTTCTTT
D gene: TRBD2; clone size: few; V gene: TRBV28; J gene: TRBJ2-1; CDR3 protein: CASGREAEVSYNEQFF; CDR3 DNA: TGTGCCAGCGGCCGGGAGGCAGAGGTCTCCTACAATGAGCAGTTCTTC
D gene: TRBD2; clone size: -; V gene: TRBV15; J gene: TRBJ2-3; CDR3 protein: CATSREGLAGGRNTQYF; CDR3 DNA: TGTGCCACCAGCAGAGAGGGATTAGCGGGGGGGCGTAATACGCAGTATTTT
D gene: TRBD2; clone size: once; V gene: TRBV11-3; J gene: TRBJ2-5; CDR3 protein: CASSPGAVAGSQETQYF; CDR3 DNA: TGTGCCAGCAGCCCGGGGGCCGTAGCGGGGTCTCAAGAGACCCAGTACTTC
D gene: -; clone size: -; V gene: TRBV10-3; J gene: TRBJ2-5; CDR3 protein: CAISVQVVETQYF; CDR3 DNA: TGTGCCATCAGTGTTCAGGTCGTGGAGACCCAGTACTTC
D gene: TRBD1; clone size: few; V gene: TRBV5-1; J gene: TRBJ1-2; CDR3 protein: CASSLLGQGYGYTF; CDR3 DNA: TGCGCCAGCAGCTTGTTGGGACAGGGGTATGGCTACACCTTC
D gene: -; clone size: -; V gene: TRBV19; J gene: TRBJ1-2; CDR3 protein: CASSVEQGVMHGYTF; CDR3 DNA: TGTGCCAGTAGTGTCGAACAGGGCGTTATGCATGGCTACACCTTC
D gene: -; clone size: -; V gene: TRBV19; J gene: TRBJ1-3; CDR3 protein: CASKQGPGNTIYF; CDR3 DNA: TGTGCCAGTAAACAGGGACCTGGAAACACCATATATTTT
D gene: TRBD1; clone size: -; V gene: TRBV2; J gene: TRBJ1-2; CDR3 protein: CASCRDRGGYGYTF; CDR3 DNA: TGTGCCAGCTGTCGGGACAGGGGCGGCTATGGCTACACCTTC
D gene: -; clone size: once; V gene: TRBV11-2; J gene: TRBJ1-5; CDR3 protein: CASSAHGDQPQHF; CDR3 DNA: TGTGCCAGCAGCGCCCACGGGGATCAGCCCCAGCATTTT
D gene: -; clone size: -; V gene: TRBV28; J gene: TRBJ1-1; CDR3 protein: CASSSGGGPVRGAEAFF; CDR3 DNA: TGTGCCAGCAGTTCGGGCGGTGGACCCGTGCGGGGTGCTGAAGCTTTCTTT
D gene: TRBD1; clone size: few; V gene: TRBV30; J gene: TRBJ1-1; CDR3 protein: CAWSVSWDRRLNTEAFF; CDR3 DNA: TGTGCCTGGAGTGTTAGCTGGGACAGGAGATTGAACACTGAAGCTTTCTTT
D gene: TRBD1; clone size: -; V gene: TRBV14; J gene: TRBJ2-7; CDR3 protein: CASSQVGQGPEQYF; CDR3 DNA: TGTGCCAGCAGCCAAGTAGGACAGGGACCCGAGCAGTACTTC
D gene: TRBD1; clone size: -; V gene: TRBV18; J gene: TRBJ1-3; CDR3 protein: CASSPPGQVGYSGNTIYF; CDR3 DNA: TGTGCCAGCTCACCACCGGGACAGGTCGGTTATTCTGGAAACACCATATATTTT
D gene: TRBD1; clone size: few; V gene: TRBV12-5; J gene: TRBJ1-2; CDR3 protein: CASGLGDRNYGYTF; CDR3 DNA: TGTGCTAGTGGTTTGGGGGACAGGAACTATGGCTACACCTTC
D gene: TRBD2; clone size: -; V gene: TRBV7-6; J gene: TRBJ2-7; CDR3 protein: CASSDERGYEQYF; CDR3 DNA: TGTGCCAGCAGCGATGAGCGGGGCTACGAGCAGTACTTC
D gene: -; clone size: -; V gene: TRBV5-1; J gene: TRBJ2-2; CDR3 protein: CASSSQANTGELFF; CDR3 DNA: TGCGCCAGCAGCTCCCAGGCGAACACCGGGGAGCTGTTTTTT
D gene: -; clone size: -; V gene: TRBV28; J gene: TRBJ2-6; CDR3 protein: CASSSGHLSGANVLTF; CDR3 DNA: TGTGCCAGCAGCTCGGGACACTTATCTGGGGCCAACGTCCTGACTTTC
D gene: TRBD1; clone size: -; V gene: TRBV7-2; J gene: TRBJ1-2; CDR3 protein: CASSLRGHRGGYYGYTF; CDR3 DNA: TGTGCCAGCAGCTTGAGGGGCCACAGGGGTGGTTACTATGGCTACACCTTC
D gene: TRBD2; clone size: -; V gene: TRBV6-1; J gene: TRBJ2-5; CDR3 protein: CASSATGTSGAGGETQYF; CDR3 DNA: TGTGCCAGCAGTGCCACCGGGACTAGCGGGGCCGGGGGAGAGACCCAGTACTTC
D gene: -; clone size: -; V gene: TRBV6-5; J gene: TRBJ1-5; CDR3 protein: CASSSAVGGSNQPQHF; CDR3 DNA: TGTGCCAGCAGTTCCGCGGTGGGGGGTAGCAATCAGCCCCAGCATTTT
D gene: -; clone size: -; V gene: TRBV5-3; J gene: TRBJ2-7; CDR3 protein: CARSFSAADEQYF; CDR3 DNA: TGTGCCAGAAGCTTTTCAGCTGCGGACGAGCAGTACTTC
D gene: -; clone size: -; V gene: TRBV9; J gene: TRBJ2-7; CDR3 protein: CASSARRDLKLYEQYF; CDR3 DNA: TGTGCCAGCAGCGCTAGACGGGACTTAAAGCTATACGAGCAGTACTTC
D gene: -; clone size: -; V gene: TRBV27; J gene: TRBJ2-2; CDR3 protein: CASNLGLTNTGELFF; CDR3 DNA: TGTGCCAGCAACCTGGGACTTACGAACACCGGGGAGCTGTTTTTT
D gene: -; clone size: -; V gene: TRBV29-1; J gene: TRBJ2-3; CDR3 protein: CSVFGSADTQYF; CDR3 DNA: -
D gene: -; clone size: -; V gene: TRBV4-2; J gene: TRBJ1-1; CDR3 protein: CASSGSAEAFF; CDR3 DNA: TGTGCCAGCTCAGGGTCCGCTGAAGCTTTCTTT
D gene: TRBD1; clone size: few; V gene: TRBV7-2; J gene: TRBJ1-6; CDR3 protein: CASSPEGDRSYSPLHF; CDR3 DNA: TGTGCCAGCAGCCCCGAGGGGGACAGGAGTTATTCACCCCTCCACTTT
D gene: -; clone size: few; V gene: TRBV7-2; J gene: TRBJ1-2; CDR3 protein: CASSLDRLSGLNGYTF; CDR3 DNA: TGTGCCAGCAGCTTAGACCGGCTGTCAGGGCTGAATGGCTACACCTTC
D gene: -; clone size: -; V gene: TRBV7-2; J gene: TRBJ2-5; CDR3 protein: CASSLDQGKAETQYF; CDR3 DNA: TGTGCCAGCAGCTTAGACCAGGGGAAGGCGGAGACCCAGTACTTC
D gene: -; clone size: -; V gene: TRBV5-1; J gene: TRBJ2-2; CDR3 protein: CASSPDTAQMLTGELFF; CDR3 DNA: TGCGCCAGCAGCCCAGACACAGCACAGATGTTGACCGGGGAGCTGTTTTTT
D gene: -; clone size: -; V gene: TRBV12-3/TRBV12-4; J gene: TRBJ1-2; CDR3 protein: CASSLASGGGYTF; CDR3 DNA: TGTGCCAGCAGTTTGGCATCTGGAGGGGGCTACACCTTC
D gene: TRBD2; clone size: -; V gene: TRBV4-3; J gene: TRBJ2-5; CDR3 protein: CASRPGIAGKETQYF; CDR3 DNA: TGCGCCAGCAGACCCGGGATAGCGGGGAAAGAGACCCAGTACTTC
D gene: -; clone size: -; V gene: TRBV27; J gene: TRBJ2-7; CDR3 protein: CASSAPSGEQYF; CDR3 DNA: TGTGCCAGCAGTGCCCCCTCGGGCGAGCAGTACTTC
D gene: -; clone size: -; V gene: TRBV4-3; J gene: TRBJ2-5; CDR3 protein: CASSQFSTSTTQYF; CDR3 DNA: TGCGCCAGCAGCCAATTTAGTACTTCCACGACCCAGTACTTC
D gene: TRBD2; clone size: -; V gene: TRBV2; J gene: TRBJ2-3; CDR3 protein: CASSEIFQGGTDTQYF; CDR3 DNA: TGTGCCAGCAGTGAAATTTTCCAGGGAGGGACAGATACGCAGTATTTT
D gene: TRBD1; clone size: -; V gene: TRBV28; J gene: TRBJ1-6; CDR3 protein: CASSATGGDNSPLHF; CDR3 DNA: TGTGCCAGCAGTGCGACAGGGGGCGATAATTCACCCCTCCACTTT
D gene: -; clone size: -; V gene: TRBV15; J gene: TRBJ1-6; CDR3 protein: CATSTEQGRVYSPLHF; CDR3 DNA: TGTGCCACCAGCACGGAGCAGGGCAGGGTATATTCACCCCTCCACTTT
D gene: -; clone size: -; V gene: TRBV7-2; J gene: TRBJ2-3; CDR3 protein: CASSPRDSSTDTQYF; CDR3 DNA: TGTGCCAGCAGCCCGCGGGACAGTAGCACAGATACGCAGTATTTT
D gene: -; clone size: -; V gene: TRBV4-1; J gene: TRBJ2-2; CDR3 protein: CASSIFPSSGGFIRNTGELFF; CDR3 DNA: TGCGCCAGCAGCATTTTCCCCTCTTCCGGGGGTTTCATCCGGAACACCGGGGAGCTGTTTTTT
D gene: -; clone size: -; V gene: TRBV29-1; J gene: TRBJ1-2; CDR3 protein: CSVRKGNGYTF; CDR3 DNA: TGCAGCGTCCGCAAGGGGAATGGCTACACCTTC
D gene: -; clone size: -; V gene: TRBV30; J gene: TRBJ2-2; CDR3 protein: CAWTGTWVGELFF; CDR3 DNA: TGTGCCTGGACAGGGACATGGGTAGGGGAGCTGTTTTTT
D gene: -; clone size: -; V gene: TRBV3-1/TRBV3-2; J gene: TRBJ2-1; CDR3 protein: CASSQMSSYNEQFF; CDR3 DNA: TGTGCCAGCAGCCAAATGAGCTCCTACAATGAGCAGTTCTTC
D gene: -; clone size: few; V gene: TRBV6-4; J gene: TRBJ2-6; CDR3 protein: CASSRQTGANVLTF; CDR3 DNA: TGTGCCAGCAGTCGACAGACTGGGGCCAACGTCCTGACTTTC
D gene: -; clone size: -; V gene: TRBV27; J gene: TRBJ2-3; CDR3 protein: CASSLASTDTQYF; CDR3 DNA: TGTGCCAGCAGTTTGGCTAGCACAGATACGCAGTATTTT
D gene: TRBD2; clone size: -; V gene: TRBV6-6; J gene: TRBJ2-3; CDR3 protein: CASRHPGLAGDTQYF; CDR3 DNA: TGTGCCAGCAGACATCCGGGACTAGCGGGAGATACGCAGTATTTT
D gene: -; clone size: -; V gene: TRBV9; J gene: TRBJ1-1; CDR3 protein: CASSAYPNTEAFF; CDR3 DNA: TGTGCCAGCAGCGCCTATCCGAACACTGAAGCTTTCTTT
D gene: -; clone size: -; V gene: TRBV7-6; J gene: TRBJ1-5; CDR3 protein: CASSFFPGVNQPQHF; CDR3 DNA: TGTGCCAGCAGCTTTTTCCCAGGGGTCAATCAGCCCCAGCATTTT